This paragraph covers one T cell receptor beta chain sequence. Antigen: not known. Prior to sequencing, the ViraFEST assay stimulated PBMC with viral peptide pools, which expanded the antigen-specific CD4+ T cells. Researchers isolated CD4+ T cells once roughly nine days of culture had elapsed. This record comes from a study of vaccination effects on CD4 cells after COVID-19. Study background: Participants each got two BNT162b2 or mRNA-1273 vaccine doses.

Only in-frame clones appear in the TCRdb table, and some are missing; sequencing was by immunoSEQ multiplex PCR. Of tens of thousands of clones in the sample, roughly 76% were seen once. J lost 3 bases, V lost 1 base, and 9 bases had no gene match. The length of the CDR3 is 17 residues. CDR1 is SGHAT and CDR2 is FQNNGV in the germline V gene. The sequenced sample was CD4+ T cells from PBMCs cultured with HCoV-229E spike peptides, obtained before COVID-19 vaccination. This receptor was identified in a human donor who received a COVID-19 vaccine. The rearrangement links TRBV11-2 to TRBJ1-1, with TRBD1 matching 9 bases. Here the CDR3 reads CASSLGTGAFGDTEAFF. CDR3 in DNA: TGTGCCAGCAGCTTAGGGACAGGGGCATTCGGGGACACTGAAGCTTTCTTT.